The 5 T cell receptor beta chains given below trace back to one sample, sequenced in a study of blood T cell repertoires in COVID-19 (TCRdb year 2020). The protocol used for the library was the immunoSEQ multiplex PCR assay. TCRdb's version of the immuneACCESS table is confined to in-frame rearrangements and falls short of the full clone set. An unresolved V gene accounts for under half of the shortfall where checked; the remainder is of unknown origin. The sample records some 200,000 clones, around four fifths of which are singletons. The ten biggest clones cover roughly 5.5% of the sample. The material sequenced was peripheral blood. These receptors were collected from a woman between 65 and 79 years old with COVID-19, enrolled during active disease.

The chain employs TRBV5-6 and TRBJ2-1; a possible D gene is TRBD2 (5 bases). This CDR3 has 16 residues. V was clipped by 2 bases and J by 0 bases, with 12 bases between them. Looked up from germline, CDR1 is SGHDT and CDR2 is YYEEEE. CDR3 protein: CASSFGSALSYNEQFF. In nucleotides, the CDR3 is TGTGCCAGCAGCTTCGGTAGCGCCCTCTCCTACAATGAGCAGTTCTTC.

The sample holds one count of this clone. The chain employs TRBV28 and TRBJ1-5; D is perhaps TRBD1 (5 bases). Germline CDR1 reads MDHEN; CDR2 reads SYDVKM. V lost 1 base to trimming and J lost 0 bases, with 10 bases between them. There are 16 residues in the CDR3. CDR3 sequence (DNA): TGTGCCAGCAGTTTATTGGGGCAGAATAGCAATCAGCCCCAGCATTTT. Translating gives CASSLLGQNSNQPQHF.

The chain couples TRBV18 to TRBJ2-5; 7 bases agree with TRBD1. Germline-derived CDR1 and CDR2 are KGHSH and LQKENI. The CDR3 loop spans 16 amino acids. V dropped 6 bases and J dropped 2; count of bases not matched to a gene: 12. The CDR3 sequence: CASSSTGERSQETQYF. CDR3 nucleotides: TGTGCCAGCTCCTCTACAGGGGAAAGATCACAAGAGACCCAGTACTTC.

With regard to this clone: The limits of the CDR3 on the DNA are not certain, so only TCRdb's listed CDR3 is given. CDR3: CASSKVVGAGTGRQAPLHF. J is TRBJ1-6 and V is TRBV21-1; the DNA was not used to check the table's D call, TRBD1. TRBV21-1 is an annotated pseudogene. Inclusive of both ends, the CDR3 amounts to 19 amino acids.

The gene calls are TRBV1 and TRBJ2-5; TRBD2, the D gene given by the table, was not confirmed from the DNA. TRBV1 is labeled a pseudogene. This CDR3 is built from 16 residues. The CDR3 DNA sequence: TGCACCAGCAGCCAAGAGACCCTAGCGGAACAAGAGACCCAGTACTTC. Translation gives CTSSQETLAEQETQYF.